This entry lists 25 T cell receptor beta chains sequenced from one sample in a study of blood T cells in healthy people across ages. Next came a second PCR, run for about 7 to 12 cycles, which used a sample-barcoded 5' primer along with a J-beta primer mix. MiXCR, run by TCRdb on the 5' RACE reads, gives a single entry per CDR3 protein. The sample includes fewer than 950,000 distinct CDR3 sequences, roughly 50% of them seen just once. Sample: blood. Every receptor here comes from a man older than 75 in good health.

The chain combines TRBV29-1 with TRBJ2-5; 11 bases align to TRBD2. With 0 bases clipped from V and 5 bases from J, the junction kept 5 bases outside the gene matches. This CDR3 is built from 15 residues. CDR1 and CDR2 (germline): SQVTM, ANQGSEA. Here the CDR3 DNA reads TGCAGCGTTGAAGAGGGGACTAGCGGATGGGAGACCCAGTACTTC. It translates to CSVEEGTSGWETQYF.

In its sample, this clonotype was seen a few times. The chain uses TRBV29-1 and TRBJ1-2; D remains ambiguous. CDR3 length: 10 residues. Germline V gives CDR1 SQVTM, CDR2 ANQGSEA. V was trimmed by 5 bases and J by 3 bases, leaving 4 bases between them. In DNA, the CDR3 is TGCAGCGTTTCGGACTATGGCTACACCTTC. Protein: CSVSDYGYTF.

The chain employs TRBV12-5 and TRBJ1-5; D unclear. The CDR3 covers 13 residues. Germline values: CDR1 LGHNT, CDR2 FRNRAP. V shed 3 bases and J shed 7 bases, with 10 bases lying between them. CDR3 nucleotides: TGTGCTAGTGGTTTCGGAGGAGGCCAGCCCCAGCATTTT. Translating it yields CASGFGGGQPQHF.

The rearrangement joins TRBV18 to TRBJ2-5, with 10 bases matching TRBD1. With V trimmed by 3 bases and J by 5 bases, 6 bases remained unmatched. Germline values: CDR1 KGHSH, CDR2 LQKENI. The CDR3 consists of 15 residues. The CDR3 DNA reads TGTGCCAGCTCACCGACAGGGGGCGGGCCGGAGACCCAGTACTTC. Its translation: CASSPTGGGPETQYF.

The chain uses TRBV7-2 and TRBJ2-7; D possibly corresponds to TRBD1 (5 bases). Germline values: CDR1 SGHTA, CDR2 FQGNSA. The CDR3 covers 15 residues. The germline V and J ends were trimmed by 6 bases and 2 bases, with 17 bases remaining between them. The CDR3 sequence: CASRLGASTTYEQYF. CDR3 nucleotides: TGTGCCAGCAGGCTAGGGGCCTCAACGACCTACGAGCAGTACTTC.

The genes are TRBV7-9 and TRBJ1-5, with a weak D call TRBD1 (6 bases). The CDR3 extends over 18 amino acids. Between the trimmed V and J ends, which lost 1 base and 0 bases, there was a span of 16 bases. The germline CDR1 and CDR2 sequences are SEHNR and FQNEAQ (reference sequence). The CDR3 DNA is TGTGCCAGCAGCTTAGGCCCGCTCGGGACAAATAGCAATCAGCCCCAGCATTTT. Its protein is CASSLGPLGTNSNQPQHF. The variable domain in full, with the rest retrieved from reference TRBV7-9 and TRBJ1-5, is DTGVSQNPRHKITKRGQNVTFRCDPISEHNRLYWYRQTLGQGPEFLTYFQNEAQLEKSRLLSDRFSAERPKGSFSTLEIQRTEQGDSAMYLCASSLGPLGTNSNQPQHFGDGTRLSIL.

CDR3 nucleotides: TGCAGTGCTAGACAGCGGGAGGGCCGTGGCTCCTACAATGAGCAGTACTTC. It yields the protein CSARQREGRGSYNEQYF. The V call is TRBV20-1, the J call TRBJ2-7, with TRBD2 identical over 10 bases. Germline lookup yields CDR1 DFQATT and CDR2 SNEGSKA (reference sequence). The CDR3 covers 17 residues. Trimming took 2 bases from V and 7 from J; bases not matched to a gene: 17.

The V call is TRBV7-2, the J call TRBJ2-1; no definite D call. In germline, CDR1 is SGHTA, CDR2 FQGNSA. Trimming shortened V by 5 bases and J by 12 bases, and 17 bases separated the two germline ends. This CDR3 spans 13 amino acids. The CDR3 region is CASSTEGRGGQFF. DNA of the CDR3: TGTGCCAGCAGCACTGAAGGGCGTGGTGGGCAGTTCTTC. The full variable domain, completed using reference TRBV7-2 and TRBJ2-1, is GAGVSQSPSNKVTEKGKDVELRCDPISGHTALYWYRQSLGQGLEFLIYFQGNSAPDKSGLPSDRFSAERTGGSVSTLTIQRTQQEDSAVYLCASSTEGRGGQFFGPGTRLTVL.

This clonotype was counted a single time. The chain recombines TRBV29-1 with TRBJ1-1; D uncertain. This CDR3 contains 12 residues. V lost 5 bases and J 0 bases, leaving 7 bases between the germline ends. The V gene's germline CDR1 is SQVTM and CDR2 ANQGSEA. The CDR3 sequence: CSVSQMNTEAFF. DNA of the CDR3: TGCAGCGTTAGTCAAATGAACACTGAAGCTTTCTTT.

A note on this clonotype: Relative to the germline gene, one junction end is altered; a read error may explain this. CDR3 DNA sequence: TGTGTCACCAGTGATTCACCCAGGGGGCTTTGGGAGACCCAGTACTTC. The encoded protein is CVTSDSPRGLWETQYF. V and J are TRBV24-1 and TRBJ2-4; 8 bases fit TRBD1. Matching the DNA end better, TRBJ2-5 makes the J call doubtful. The germline CDR1 and CDR2 sequences are KGHDR and SFDVKD. The CDR3 sequence is 16 residues long.

This clonotype came up a few times. V gene TRBV6-5 combines with J gene TRBJ2-7; tentative D call: TRBD2 (5 bases). CDR3 length: 14 residues. Germline V gene sequence: CDR1 MNHEY, CDR2 SVGAGI. The V gene lost 10 bases and the J gene lost 3 bases, with 19 bases spanning the gap. The CDR3 nucleotides read TGTGCCACAGGACTTTCTTGGCAACTCTACGAGCAGTACTTC. It yields the protein CATGLSWQLYEQYF.

The gene calls are TRBV10-3 and TRBJ2-1, with TRBD1 as a possible D gene (6 bases). V was clipped by 6 bases and J by 6 bases, with 18 bases between them. The CDR3 runs to 15 residues. CDR1 is ENHRY and CDR2 is SYGVKD in the germline V gene. In DNA, the CDR3 is TGTGCCATCAGATCCGACAGGTCCAATTTCAATGAGCAGTTCTTC. It specifies CAIRSDRSNFNEQFF.

The chain joins TRBV10-3 to TRBJ2-1, with D possibly matching TRBD2 (6 bases). The CDR3 totals 15 residues. Germline loops: CDR1 ENHRY, CDR2 SYGVKD. The V gene lost 11 bases and the J gene lost 0 bases, with 17 bases spanning the gap. CDR3 DNA sequence: TGTGCCGTTGCTGCGGGACCTGACTCCTACAATGAGCAGTTCTTC. Its translation: CAVAAGPDSYNEQFF.

The gene calls are TRBV19 and TRBJ1-6; TRBD1 agrees at 11 bases. The CDR3 runs to 14 residues. Germline CDR1 is LNHDA and CDR2 is SQIVND (reference sequence). The J segment lost 8 bases and the V segment lost 10 bases, leaving 7 bases of the junction unmatched. The CDR3 region is CAIRTGGADSPLHF. The CDR3 bases are TGTGCCATCAGGACAGGGGGCGCGGATTCACCCCTCCACTTT.

The chain uses TRBV6-5 and TRBJ1-2; tentative D call: TRBD1 (5 bases). Germline CDR1 is MNHEY and CDR2 is SVGAGI. The CDR3 contains 15 residues. The germline V and J ends were trimmed by 0 bases and 2 bases, with 10 bases remaining between them. Written as DNA, the CDR3 is TGTGCCAGCAGTTACTCGGGGGGACGGAACTATGGCTACACCTTC. Its protein is CASSYSGGRNYGYTF.

The chain couples TRBV29-1 to TRBJ2-1; 14 bases agree with TRBD2. Germline loops: CDR1 SQVTM, CDR2 ANQGSEA. Trimming removed 6 bases from V and 8 bases from J; junction bases left unmatched: 3. There are 13 residues in the CDR3. CDR3 bases: TGCAGCGTACTGGGACTAGCGGGAGATGAGCAGTTCTTC. Its translation is CSVLGLAGDEQFF.

This clonotype came up a few times. CDR3 in amino acids: CASRTSSGTETQYF. The DNA of the CDR3 is TGTGCCAGCAGAACATCTAGCGGGACGGAGACCCAGTACTTC. V is TRBV6-5 and J is TRBJ2-5; TRBD2 agrees at 9 bases. This CDR3 has 14 amino acids. The V segment lost 6 bases and the J segment 5 bases; nucleotides outside the gene matches: 7. Germline V gives CDR1 MNHEY, CDR2 SVGAGI.

The chain employs TRBV7-2 and TRBJ2-3, with a tentative D call TRBD2 (5 bases). V was cut by 3 bases and J by 4 bases, with 5 bases left in between. CDR3 length: 12 residues. CDR1 is SGHTA, CDR2 FQGNSA, per germline. CDR3 region: CASSFSADTQYF. The CDR3 DNA is TGTGCCAGCAGCTTTAGCGCAGATACGCAGTATTTT.

This clonotype was picked up a small number of times. The chain combines TRBV10-3 with TRBJ2-5, with 12 nucleotides matching TRBD1. The end of the DNA fits TRBJ2-7 better, so the J call may be wrong. The CDR3 totals 14 residues. Germline V gives CDR1 ENHRY, CDR2 SYGVKD. This CDR3 reads CAISGGQGAYEQYF. The CDR3 region has the DNA TGTGCCATCAGTGGGGGACAGGGGGCGTACGAGCAGTACTTC.

This clonotype has more than one count but fewer than ten. The chain joins TRBV5-1 to TRBJ1-1; D is ambiguous. CDR3 size: 15 residues. The ends were cut back, 4 bases at V and 1 base at J, with 14 bases in the middle. Germline lookup yields CDR1 SGHRS and CDR2 YFSETQ. The DNA of the CDR3 is TGCGCCAGCAGCAAGGGATCTTCTCAGAACACTGAAGCTTTCTTT. Translated: CASSKGSSQNTEAFF.

A word on this clonotype: This sequence may be a read error, since a much larger clone differs from it by one base. The chain links TRBV21-1 to TRBJ2-3; the tabulated D call, TRBD2, remains unverified against the DNA. TRBV21-1 is termed a pseudogene. The CDR3 consists of 16 residues. The CDR3 coding sequence is TGTGCCAGCAGCAAACGGAGTAGCGGGGGTCACAGATACGCGTATTTT. Encoded protein: CASSKRSSGGHRYAYF.

This chain connects TRBV10-3 to TRBJ1-1; 9 bases fit TRBD1. The CDR3 consists of 14 residues. Per germline, CDR1 ENHRY and CDR2 SYGVKD. With 5 bases clipped from V and 5 bases from J, the junction kept 6 bases outside the gene matches. DNA for the CDR3: TGTGCCATCAGTCGACAGGGGGGAAGTACTGAAGCTTTCTTT. It yields the protein CAISRQGGSTEAFF.

This chain links TRBV15 with TRBJ2-3; TRBD2 agrees at 10 bases. The CDR3 length is 17 residues. The ends lost 0 bases at V and 0 bases at J; junction bases unmatched: 3. CDR1 is LNHNV, CDR2 YYDKDF, per germline (reference sequence). CDR3 sequence (DNA): TGTGCCACCAGCAGAGAGCGGGGACTAGCGAGCACAGATACGCAGTATTTT. Protein product: CATSRERGLASTDTQYF.

The gene calls are TRBV7-8 and TRBJ2-1; D unresolved. V was cut by 5 bases and J by 1 base, with 18 bases left in between. The CDR3 runs 17 residues. Germline V gene lookup returns CDR1 SGHVS and CDR2 FQNEAQ. The CDR3 DNA reads as TGTGCCAGCAGCCGTTCCTCCCTTGCGCGGTCCTACAATGAGCAGTTCTTC. It codes for CASSRSSLARSYNEQFF.

In this sample, this clonotype turned up a few times. The chain has TRBV29-1 and TRBJ2-3, with 9 bases lining up with TRBD1. V gave up 6 bases and J gave up 2 bases; unmatched junction bases: 12. CDR1 is SQVTM, CDR2 ANQGSEA, per germline. The CDR3 is 16 residues long. The CDR3 bases are TGCAGCGTATCGGACAGGGGAGATTTAGACACAGATACGCAGTATTTT. This gives the protein CSVSDRGDLDTDTQYF.